This T cell receptor beta chain originates from a study of regulatory T cells in long-lasting Graves disease. Study-wide findings and caveats: There was favoring of TRBV28, TRBJ1-2 and TRBJ2-5 in persistent disease. Whereas more than 950 public clonotypes were shared by new patients, persistent patients shared more, at around 2,700. Having few samples may have compromised the accuracy.

Time point in this sample: persistent/refractory GD, antithyroid drugs over 5 years with positive TRAb. PBMCs were the source of the RNA used for TCR sequencing. Patients of an endocrinology department in Xi'an, China, were included. V lost 5 bases to trimming and J lost 3 bases, with 10 bases between them. Germline V lookup: CDR1 KGHSH, CDR2 LQKENI. This CDR3 has 13 amino acids. This clonotype was seen more than once but under ten times. Its target is unknown. Researchers made TCR beta libraries by using iRepertoire HTBI primers and running Arm-PCR on CDR3 regions. MiXCR was run by TCRdb on the multiplex PCR reads, yielding one entry per CDR3 protein. The sample lists a few hundred thousand distinct CDR3 sequences; 23% were seen once.

The rearrangement links TRBV18 to TRBJ1-2; D may be TRBD1 (5 bases). The source is a woman aged 40 to 50 with Graves disease. Specimen: peripheral blood mononuclear cells (PBMCs), collected when the disease was refractory, from a patient treated with antithyroid drugs. The CDR3 bases are TGTGCCAGCTCAGCGCAAGGGGACTATGGCTACACCTTC. It specifies CASSAQGDYGYTF.